The entry that follows covers one T cell receptor (beta chain) sequence. Its antigen is currently unknown. These data originate in a study of response to subunit inactivated influenza vaccine. Study-level findings and limits: Authors suggested few new T cells are recruited by each seasonal influenza vaccination.

TCRdb passed the RT-PCR reads through MiXCR, listing each CDR3 protein once. In the table there are about 480,000 distinct CDR3 sequences, about 25% of which are singletons. V was clipped by 6 bases and J by 0 bases, with 13 bases between them. There are 15 residues in the CDR3. CDR1 MNHNS and CDR2 SASEGT come from the germline V gene. The chain combines TRBV6-1 with TRBJ2-3; D possibly corresponds to TRBD2 (6 bases). The sequence was collected from a man in his fifties or sixties who received an inactivated influenza vaccine. This sample comprised CD4+ T cells sorted from PBMCs, obtained 5 days after vaccination. The CDR3 region is CASRPGTPSTDTQYF. CDR3 bases: TGTGCCAGCAGACCCGGGACTCCAAGCACAGATACGCAGTATTTT.